This TCR beta chain was documented in a study of T cell responses to AZD1222 COVID-19 vaccine. General study points: The donor group comprised mostly white British people and more females; the analysis possibly underestimated clonal diversity. Regions left unmutated in variants are reportedly the target of nearly half of spike-specific TCRs. The span of vaccine-associated CD4 TCRs extended across spike, with dominance at 160-218 and 743-854.

The CDR3 totals 13 residues. Trimming removed 1 base at V and 4 bases at J, with 7 bases between. CDR1 and CDR2 (germline): WSHSY, SAAADI. The repertoire was sequenced with immunoSEQ multiplex PCR; TCRdb's copy has only in-frame clones and lacks some. The data hold roughly 78,000 clones, with 80% to 85% observed a single time. With regard to this clone: Its target is not known.

The specimen was peripheral blood, collected on day 0 of AZD1222 vaccination. This clonotype was sampled from an adult in good health. The chain employs TRBV10-2 and TRBJ1-2, with D unresolved. CDR3 coding DNA: TGCGCCAGCAGTGAGTTCTCGGGCTATGGCTACACCTTC. The encoded protein is CASSEFSGYGYTF.